Shown below are 18 T cell receptor beta chains from a single sample sequenced in a study of CD8+ T cells in alopecia areata. TCR sequencing used cDNA made by reverse transcription of extracted RNA. Produced via immunoSEQ multiplex PCR; TCRdb's table is partial and in-frame only. The sample has roughly 150,000 clones; roughly 62% are singletons. The sample here was CD4+ T cells sorted from blood, taken at week 0. These receptors all stem from a human donor with alopecia areata.

The CDR3 sequence: CASSPAGTYNEQFF. In DNA form, the CDR3 reads TGCGCCAGCAGTCCCGCAGGGACCTACAATGAGCAGTTCTTC. The rearrangement uses TRBV5-1 and TRBJ2-1; D may be TRBD1 (5 bases). The CDR3 runs 14 residues. Trimming stripped 5 bases from V and 2 bases from J, with 11 bases between. Germline assignment: CDR1 SGHRS and CDR2 YFSETQ.

CDR3 coding DNA: TGCAGCGTTCAAGTGGCAGGGGGTAGGCAGCCCCAGCATTTT. Its protein product is CSVQVAGGRQPQHF. V is TRBV29-1 and J is TRBJ1-5; 7 bases align to TRBD1. The germline CDR1 and CDR2 sequences are SQVTM and ANQGSEA. The CDR3 runs 14 residues. V lost 5 bases to trimming and J lost 7 bases; unmatched junction nucleotides: 11.

The chain couples TRBV11-3 to TRBJ2-5, with D perhaps matching TRBD1 (5 bases). Germline loops: CDR1 SGHNT, CDR2 YENEEA. V lost 1 base and J 1 base, leaving 10 bases between the germline ends. CDR3 length equals 15 residues. The chain's CDR3 is CASSLGQSLQETQYF. The CDR3, as DNA: TGTGCCAGCAGCTTAGGACAGTCACTCCAAGAGACCCAGTACTTC.

V and J are TRBV7-9 and TRBJ1-5; D not resolved. There are 14 residues in the CDR3. Deletions cut 2 bases from V and 1 base from J, with 6 bases between. Germline V gives CDR1 SEHNR, CDR2 FQNEAQ (reference sequence). The CDR3 spells CASSLFDSNQPQHF. CDR3 nucleotides: TGTGCCAGCAGCTTATTCGACAGCAATCAGCCCCAGCATTTT.

The J gene is TRBJ1-1, the V gene TRBV7-2; 9 nucleotides match TRBD1. The V gene's germline CDR1 is SGHTA and CDR2 FQGNSA. V lost 6 bases to trimming and J lost 11 bases; unmatched junction nucleotides: 10. The CDR3 runs 13 residues. This CDR3 is CASRSGTGRMAFF. CDR3 in DNA: TGTGCCAGCAGATCCGGGACAGGGAGAATGGCTTTCTTT.

The chain joins TRBV5-6 to TRBJ2-5; D perhaps matches TRBD2 (6 bases). The CDR3 loop spans 14 amino acids. Germline lookup yields CDR1 SGHDT and CDR2 YYEEEE. With 4 bases removed from V and 0 bases from J, the gap between germline ends came to 10 bases. CDR3 bases: TGTGCCAGCAGCCGCCGGGGGAACCAAGAGACCCAGTACTTC. Translating gives CASSRRGNQETQYF. Looking up the rest from reference TRBV5-6 and TRBJ2-5 gives the full variable domain: DAGVTQSPTHLIKTRGQQVTLRCSPKSGHDTVSWYQQALGQGPQFIFQYYEEEERQRGNFPDRFSGHQFPNYSSELNVNALLLGDSALYLCASSRRGNQETQYFGPGTRLLVL.

The chain recombines TRBV7-2 with TRBJ2-5, with unresolved D. Germline values: CDR1 SGHTA, CDR2 FQGNSA. V was cut by 4 bases and J by 5 bases, with 8 bases left in between. This CDR3 spans 12 amino acids. The CDR3 spells CASSYIKETQYF. CDR3 in DNA: TGTGCCAGCAGCTACATAAAGGAGACCCAGTACTTC.

This chain joins TRBV2 and TRBJ2-5, with D perhaps assigned TRBD1 or TRBD2 (5 bases each). V lost 7 bases to trimming and J lost 1 base, with 10 bases between them. From germline, CDR1 is SNHLY and CDR2 FYNNEI. The CDR3 extends over 13 amino acids. CDR3 loop: CASIRDLQETQYF. CDR3 sequence (DNA): TGTGCCAGCATCCGGGACCTCCAAGAGACCCAGTACTTC.

V and J are TRBV7-2 and TRBJ2-5; D gene ambiguous. Trimming left V 5 bases short and J 5 bases short, with 6 bases between. The CDR3 extends over 11 amino acids. In germline, CDR1 is SGHTA, CDR2 FQGNSA. This CDR3 is CASSPGETQYF. The DNA of the CDR3 is TGTGCCAGCAGCCCCGGGGAGACCCAGTACTTC.

This clone occurred a few times. The chain combines TRBV7-9 with TRBJ1-6, with D maybe TRBD1 (5 bases). V was cut by 5 bases and J by 7 bases, with 9 bases left in between. The CDR3 extends over 13 amino acids. Germline values: CDR1 SEHNR, CDR2 FQNEAQ (reference sequence). The DNA of the CDR3 is TGTGCCAGCAGCAAGGGGCCCAATTCACCCCTCCACTTT. Encoded protein: CASSKGPNSPLHF.

This rearrangement joins TRBV6-1 to TRBJ2-4; TRBD2 might be the D (5 bases). The CDR3 has 16 residues. Germline-derived CDR1 and CDR2 are MNHNS and SASEGT. The ends were cut back, 1 base at V and 0 bases at J, with 10 bases in the middle. The CDR3 DNA reads as TGTGCCAGCAGTGAAGGATCCGGACTAGCCAAAAACATTCAGTACTTC. Translation: CASSEGSGLAKNIQYF.

The CDR3 DNA reads as TGTGCCAGCAGCTTAAGGGCAGAGACCCAGTACTTC. Translated: CASSLRAETQYF. The chain recombines TRBV13 with TRBJ2-5, with no clear D. Germline V gives CDR1 PRHDT, CDR2 FYEKMQ (reference sequence). Trimming took 2 bases from V and 4 from J, leaving 5 bases between them. CDR3 length equals 12 residues.

The rearrangement uses TRBV29-1 and TRBJ1-6; possibly TRBD1 for D (5 bases). The V gene lost 4 bases and the J gene lost 7 bases, with 11 bases spanning the gap. The length of the CDR3 is 13 residues. Germline V lookup: CDR1 SQVTM, CDR2 ANQGSEA. The CDR3 sequence is CSVADRTNSPLHF. DNA for the CDR3: TGCAGCGTTGCCGACAGAACCAATTCACCCCTCCACTTT.

This clone turned up a few times. The J gene is TRBJ2-1, the V gene TRBV6-5, with D maybe TRBD1 (5 bases). This CDR3 region has 16 residues. Germline V gene data show CDR1 as MNHEY and CDR2 as SVGAGI. V was cut by 0 bases and J by 3 bases, with 12 bases left in between. The CDR3 here is CASSYSGQPYYNEQFF. CDR3 nucleotides: TGTGCCAGCAGTTACTCCGGACAACCTTACTACAATGAGCAGTTCTTC.

V is TRBV7-9 and J is TRBJ1-5, with D tentatively TRBD1 (6 bases). Trimming pared 5 bases from V and 14 bases from J, leaving 16 bases between. In germline, CDR1 is SEHNR, CDR2 FQNEAQ (reference sequence). This CDR3 spans 12 amino acids. The CDR3 loop is CASSPDDRTKHF. The CDR3 nucleotides are TGTGCCAGCAGCCCGGACGACAGGACGAAGCATTTT.

The chain joins TRBV25-1 to TRBJ1-6; a weak D match, TRBD1 (5 bases). The germline V and J ends were trimmed by 9 bases and 10 bases, with 19 bases remaining between them. Germline assignment: CDR1 MGHDK and CDR2 SYGVNS. This CDR3 has 14 residues. As DNA, the CDR3 is TGTGCCAGTAATCGGGGCGCCGTTGGATCACCCCTCCACTTT. It codes for CASNRGAVGSPLHF.

This chain links TRBV30 with TRBJ2-5; no clear D. CDR3 length: 11 residues. Trimming shortened V by 1 base and J by 6 bases, and 6 bases separated the two germline ends. Germline-derived CDR1 and CDR2 are GTSNPN and SVGIG (reference sequence). CDR3 loop: CAWSGGQTQYF. In nucleotides, the CDR3 is TGTGCCTGGAGTGGAGGTCAGACCCAGTACTTC. Looking up the rest from reference TRBV30 and TRBJ2-5 gives the full variable domain: SQTIHQWPATLVQPVGSPLSLECTVEGTSNPNLYWYRQAAGRGLQLLFYSVGIGQISSEVPQNLSASRPQDRQFILSSKKLLLSDSGFYLCAWSGGQTQYFGPGTRLLVL.

This clone was counted between two and nine times. The rearrangement uses TRBV7-2 and TRBJ2-2; D call uncertain. Trimming cost V 2 bases and J 4 bases, with 8 bases left between them. The CDR3 runs 14 residues. CDR1 is SGHTA and CDR2 is FQGNSA in the germline V gene. The CDR3 here is CASSLLKGTGELFF. The CDR3, as DNA: TGTGCCAGCAGCTTATTAAAGGGCACCGGGGAGCTGTTTTTT. Combining the CDR3 with reference TRBV7-2 and TRBJ2-2 gives the whole variable domain GAGVSQSPSNKVTEKGKDVELRCDPISGHTALYWYRQSLGQGLEFLIYFQGNSAPDKSGLPSDRFSAERTGGSVSTLTIQRTQQEDSAVYLCASSLLKGTGELFFGEGSRLTVL.